These 31 T cell receptor beta chains were sequenced from one sample in a study of early T cells in non-severe SARS-CoV-2 infection. TCRdb fed the 5' RACE reads into MiXCR, producing one record per CDR3 protein. The sample gives over 45,000 distinct CDR3 sequences, around 16% of which show up once; roughly 4.3% is in the top ten. The sequenced sample was whole blood, obtained at baseline. The receptor set was obtained from an adult who was a healthcare worker with PCR-confirmed SARS-CoV-2 infection or an uninfected control (not recorded which).

A few counts support this clonotype. In nucleotides, the CDR3 is TGTGCCAGCAATCTAGAGGGACAGGGGACGAATGAGCAGTTCTTC. Translated: CASNLEGQGTNEQFF. The chain couples TRBV6-2 or TRBV6-3 to TRBJ2-1, with 10 bases aligning to TRBD1. The CDR3 is 15 residues long. J lost 7 bases, V lost 7 bases, and 10 bases had no gene match. CDR1 MNHEY and CDR2 SVGEGT come from the germline V gene.

Written as DNA, the CDR3 is TGTGCCAGTAGCCCGGACAGGGATTACCAGCCCCAGCATTTT. Protein product: CASSPDRDYQPQHF. J is TRBJ1-5 and V is TRBV19; TRBD1 matches 8 bases. The junction had 8 bases not matched to a gene; V was cut back by 6 bases and J by 7 bases. CDR3 size: 14 residues. CDR1 LNHDA and CDR2 SQIVND come from the germline V gene (reference sequence).

The DNA of the CDR3 is TGTGCCAGTAGTATTCGAGGGACAGGATACGAGCAGTACTTC. Amino acid sequence: CASSIRGTGYEQYF. J is TRBJ2-7 and V is TRBV19, with TRBD1 matching over 8 bases. V shed 3 bases, J shed 4 bases, and the junction held 5 bases outside the gene matches. CDR1 and CDR2 from the germline V gene are LNHDA and SQIVND (reference sequence). The CDR3 sequence is 14 residues long.

The chain joins TRBV30 to TRBJ2-1; TRBD1 is a possible D gene (6 bases). V lost 2 bases and J lost 8, with 13 bases in between. The CDR3 sequence is 13 residues long. Germline V gene data show CDR1 as GTSNPN and CDR2 as SVGIG (reference sequence). DNA of the CDR3: TGTGCCTGGAGTACCCTGGGACAAGATGAGCAGTTCTTC. This sequence encodes CAWSTLGQDEQFF.

This clonotype showed up just a few times. V usage is TRBV20-1 and J usage is TRBJ2-5, with a weak D call TRBD1 (6 bases). The CDR3 is made up of 13 amino acids. Germline lookup yields CDR1 DFQATT and CDR2 SNEGSKA (reference sequence). V was trimmed by 4 bases and J by 4 bases, leaving 13 bases between them. CDR3 protein: CSANAQGGETQYF. DNA for the CDR3: TGCAGTGCTAACGCACAGGGCGGAGAGACCCAGTACTTC.

This chain links TRBV30 with TRBJ1-1, with D perhaps TRBD1 (6 bases). The germline gives CDR1 GTSNPN, CDR2 SVGIG (reference sequence). Trimming left V 2 bases short and J 9 bases short, with 10 bases between. The CDR3 has 11 residues. The CDR3 here is CAWSPGTQAFF. The CDR3 nucleotides are TGTGCCTGGAGTCCCGGGACACAAGCTTTCTTT.

This clonotype has a count of ten or more. The rearrangement uses TRBV2 and TRBJ1-1; D not certain. Trimming removed 2 bases from V and 1 base from J, with 8 bases in between. Looked up from germline, CDR1 is SNHLY and CDR2 is FYNNEI. CDR3 length: 14 residues. CDR3 nucleotides: TGTGCCAGCAGTGAATTAGGAACGAACACTGAAGCTTTCTTT. This codes for CASSELGTNTEAFF.

In its sample, this clonotype was seen a few times. The CDR3 DNA is TGTGCCAGCAGTGCGATACCCGGGACAGGGAATTCACCCCTCCACTTT. Translation gives CASSAIPGTGNSPLHF. The rearrangement joins TRBV2 to TRBJ1-6, with 9 bases that match TRBD1. CDR1 SNHLY and CDR2 FYNNEI come from the germline V gene. CDR3 length: 16 residues. Trimming cost V 4 bases and J 7 bases; bases outside gene matches: 8.

At least ten counts were recorded for this clonotype. The genes are TRBV7-2 and TRBJ2-1; 14 bases align to TRBD2. The CDR3 is 16 residues long. Trimming took 3 bases from V and 7 from J; bases not matched to a gene: 5. Germline V lookup: CDR1 SGHTA, CDR2 FQGNSA. The CDR3 nucleotides are TGTGCCAGCAGCTTCGGACTAGCGGGAGGTGGTAATGAGCAGTTCTTC. The encoded protein is CASSFGLAGGGNEQFF.

The rearrangement links TRBV11-2 to TRBJ2-1; D is possibly TRBD1 or TRBD2 (5 bases each). CDR1 SGHAT and CDR2 FQNNGV come from the germline V gene. Deletions cut 1 base from V and 3 bases from J, with 7 bases between. This CDR3 contains 14 residues. This chain's CDR3 is CASSLGGDYNEQFF. Written as DNA, the CDR3 is TGTGCCAGCAGCTTAGGAGGGGACTACAATGAGCAGTTCTTC.

The gene calls are TRBV6-1 and TRBJ2-3; 8 bases are a match to TRBD2. With V trimmed by 6 bases and J by 1 base, 3 bases remained unmatched. Germline CDR1 and CDR2: MNHNS and SASEGT. CDR3 length: 14 amino acids. Here the CDR3 reads CASRRGARTDTQYF. The CDR3 DNA sequence: TGTGCCAGCAGGCGGGGGGCCCGCACAGATACGCAGTATTTT.

In its sample, this clonotype was seen a few times. The chain employs TRBV10-2 and TRBJ2-5, with D tentatively TRBD1 or TRBD2 (5 bases each). V dropped 3 bases and J dropped 5 bases, with 10 bases sitting between them. The CDR3 extends over 13 amino acids. CDR1 is WSHSY and CDR2 is SAAADI in the germline V gene. For the CDR3, the DNA is TGCGCCAGCAGTGAAAGGGGAGACGAGACCCAGTACTTC. Protein sequence: CASSERGDETQYF.

The CDR3 loop is CASSFWQGIGNEQFF. CDR3 DNA sequence: TGTGCCAGCAGTTTTTGGCAGGGGATTGGCAATGAGCAGTTCTTC. V usage is TRBV28 and J usage is TRBJ2-1, with D maybe TRBD1 (6 bases). V was clipped by 3 bases and J by 6 bases, with 15 bases between them. CDR1 and CDR2 (germline): MDHEN, SYDVKM. The CDR3 is 15 amino acids.

The chain is built from TRBV4-2 and TRBJ2-1; 9 bases map to TRBD2. V shed 4 bases and J 10 bases; nucleotides not matched to a gene: 14. Germline V gene sequence: CDR1 LGHNA, CDR2 YNFKEQ. CDR3 length equals 16 residues. The CDR3, as DNA: TGTGCCAGCAGCCCAGCATCGGGACTAGCCCTCCAGGAGCAGTTCTTC. Translation gives CASSPASGLALQEQFF.

This clonotype was seen ten or more times. J is TRBJ2-3 and V is TRBV18; D call uncertain. V lost 3 bases to trimming and J lost 0 bases, with 7 bases between them. The CDR3 runs to 14 residues. Germline CDR1 reads KGHSH; CDR2 reads LQKENI. The CDR3 loop is CASSPNTSTDTQYF. The CDR3 DNA sequence: TGTGCCAGCTCACCTAATACGAGCACAGATACGCAGTATTTT. The full variable domain, its missing parts supplied by reference TRBV18 and TRBJ2-3, is NAGVMQNPRHLVRRRGQEARLRCSPMKGHSHVYWYRQLPEEGLKFMVYLQKENIIDESGMPKERFSAEFPKEGPSILRIQQVVRGDSAAYFCASSPNTSTDTQYFGPGTRLTVL.

Only a few counts were recorded for this clonotype. The gene calls are TRBV13 and TRBJ1-6; D is ambiguous. Trimming shortened V by 5 bases and J by 10 bases, and 9 bases separated the two germline ends. CDR1 is PRHDT, CDR2 FYEKMQ, per germline (reference sequence). This CDR3 spans 12 amino acids. The CDR3 nucleotides are TGTGCCAGCAGCAACAGTGGCTCACCCCTCCACTTT. Amino acid sequence: CASSNSGSPLHF.

This clonotype was seen a few times. The V and J genes are TRBV9 and TRBJ2-2; 7 bases match TRBD1. V lost 1 base and J lost 0; bases outside the gene matches: 3. The CDR3 sequence is 16 residues long. The germline CDR1 and CDR2 sequences are SGDLS and YYNGEE. The CDR3 DNA follows: TGTGCCAGCAGCGTACGGGACAGATCGAACACCGGGGAGCTGTTTTTT. Its protein product is CASSVRDRSNTGELFF.

This clonotype appeared many times. The chain joins TRBV6-2 or TRBV6-3 to TRBJ2-1; no firm D call. Deletions cut 5 bases from V and 10 bases from J, with 9 bases between. This CDR3 is 11 amino acids long. CDR1 and CDR2 (germline): MNHEY, SVGEGT. CDR3 sequence (DNA): TGTGCCAGCAGTCGAGACACCGAGCAGTTCTTC. Translated: CASSRDTEQFF.

The chain combines TRBV7-9 with TRBJ1-5, with a tentative D call TRBD1 (5 bases). The CDR3 runs 15 residues. The V end lost 1 base, the J end lost 5 bases, and 12 bases lay between the germline ends. Germline-derived CDR1 and CDR2 are SEHNR and FQNEAQ (reference sequence). CDR3 residues: CASSLGRTGDQPQHF. Written as DNA, the CDR3 is TGTGCCAGCAGCTTAGGACGGACGGGGGATCAGCCCCAGCATTTT.

In its sample, this clonotype was seen a few times. V and J are TRBV7-6 and TRBJ1-1; no definite D call. Trimming removed 2 bases at V and 1 base at J, with 11 bases between. CDR1 is SGHVS and CDR2 is FNYEAQ in the germline V gene. The CDR3 is made up of 15 amino acids. CDR3 amino acids: CASSLYPSWNTEAFF. The CDR3 region has the DNA TGTGCCAGCAGCTTATATCCTTCATGGAACACTGAAGCTTTCTTT. Together with reference TRBV7-6 and TRBJ1-1, the CDR3 gives the full variable domain: GAGVSQSPRYKVTKRGQDVALRCDPISGHVSLYWYRQALGQGPEFLTYFNYEAQQDKSGLPNDRFSAERPEGSISTLTIQRTEQRDSAMYRCASSLYPSWNTEAFFGQGTRLTVV.

The CDR3 spells CASSAFREDTGELFF. For the CDR3, the DNA is TGTGCCAGCAGCGCTTTCAGAGAAGACACCGGGGAGCTGTTTTTT. This sequence joins TRBV9 and TRBJ2-2; D is undetermined. The V gene's germline CDR1 is SGDLS and CDR2 YYNGEE. Trimming shortened V by 3 bases and J by 3 bases, and 12 bases separated the two germline ends. This CDR3 has 15 residues.

This clonotype has only a few counts. This chain uses TRBV18 with TRBJ2-3; D is perhaps TRBD2 (6 bases). V gave up 6 bases and J gave up 1 base, with 11 bases separating them. Germline CDR1 KGHSH, CDR2 LQKENI. This CDR3 is built from 14 residues. The CDR3 protein is CASSPRGGTDTQYF. Written as DNA, the CDR3 is TGTGCCAGCTCGCCGCGGGGAGGCACAGATACGCAGTATTTT.

The J gene is TRBJ2-1, the V gene TRBV28; a weak D match, TRBD2 (5 bases). The germline gives CDR1 MDHEN, CDR2 SYDVKM. V was clipped by 8 bases and J by 4 bases, with 15 bases between them. This CDR3 spans 14 amino acids. The CDR3: CASYSVAKYNEQFF. As DNA, the CDR3 is TGTGCCAGCTATAGCGTAGCCAAATACAATGAGCAGTTCTTC. Combining the CDR3 with reference TRBV28 and TRBJ2-1 gives the whole variable domain DVKVTQSSRYLVKRTGEKVFLECVQDMDHENMFWYRQDPGLGLRLIYFSYDVKMKEKGDIPEGYSVSREKKERFSLILESASTNQTSMYLCASYSVAKYNEQFFGPGTRLTVL.

The sample holds many counts of this clonotype. The chain has TRBV11-2 and TRBJ2-7; D tentatively reads TRBD1 or TRBD2 (5 bases each). The CDR3 extends over 14 amino acids. Deletions cut 5 bases from V and 7 bases from J, with 18 bases between. Germline V CDR1 and CDR2: SGHAT, FQNNGV. The CDR3 DNA is TGTGCCAGCAGCCGGGACCGCTGGGGATTGGAGCAGTACTTC. It translates to CASSRDRWGLEQYF. The complete variable domain, with remaining parts taken from reference TRBV11-2 and TRBJ2-7, reads EAGVAQSPRYKIIEKRQSVAFWCNPISGHATLYWYQQILGQGPKLLIQFQNNGVVDDSQLPKDRFSAERLKGVDSTLKIQPAKLEDSAVYLCASSRDRWGLEQYFGPGTRLTVT.

The J gene is TRBJ2-3, the V gene TRBV11-3; no firm D call. V was trimmed by 5 bases and J by 4 bases, leaving 10 bases between them. Germline lookup yields CDR1 SGHNT and CDR2 YENEEA. The CDR3 extends over 13 amino acids. The CDR3 region is CASSPMKADTQYF. CDR3 nucleotide sequence: TGTGCCAGCAGCCCAATGAAGGCAGATACGCAGTATTTT.

The chain couples TRBV7-9 to TRBJ2-7; 9 nucleotides line up with TRBD2. V lost 5 bases and J lost 3; bases outside the gene matches: 5. Per the germline V gene, CDR1 is SEHNR and CDR2 is FQNEAQ (reference sequence). The length of the CDR3 is 14 residues. CDR3 protein: CASSPTSGVYEQYF. DNA of the CDR3: TGTGCCAGCAGCCCGACTAGCGGAGTCTACGAGCAGTACTTC.

The V call is TRBV20-1, the J call TRBJ2-1; no firm D call. V was cut by 0 bases and J by 8 bases, with 14 bases left in between. The CDR3 contains 14 residues. CDR1 DFQATT and CDR2 SNEGSKA come from the germline V gene (reference sequence). CDR3 loop: CSARDRSSTYEQFF. The CDR3 region has the DNA TGCAGTGCTAGAGATCGGAGTAGTACATATGAGCAGTTCTTC.

V usage is TRBV3-1 and J usage is TRBJ1-5; unclear D gene. The V end lost 0 bases, the J end lost 5 bases, and 14 bases lay between the germline ends. The germline V gene has CDR1 LGHDT and CDR2 YNNKEL (reference sequence). The CDR3 is 16 residues long. This CDR3 reads CASSQDYRGGHQPQHF. CDR3 coding DNA: TGTGCCAGCAGCCAAGATTATCGGGGTGGACATCAGCCCCAGCATTTT.

This clonotype was detected many times. The V call is TRBV20-1, the J call TRBJ2-3; the match to TRBD2 covers 9 bases. Germline V CDR1 and CDR2: DFQATT, SNEGSKA (reference sequence). The CDR3 runs 16 residues. The V segment lost 4 bases and the J segment 2 bases; nucleotides outside the gene matches: 10. CDR3 protein: CSATSPTSGYTDTQYF. CDR3 nucleotides: TGCAGTGCTACCTCTCCGACTAGCGGTTACACAGATACGCAGTATTTT.

This clonotype was observed at least ten times. The V and J genes are TRBV2 and TRBJ2-5; 8 positions agree with TRBD1. Trimming took 10 bases from V and 6 from J; bases not matched to a gene: 10. Looked up from germline, CDR1 is SNHLY and CDR2 is FYNNEI. This CDR3 contains 13 residues. The CDR3 coding sequence is TGTGCCACACTACCGGGACAGGAGAAGACCCAGTACTTC. As protein: CATLPGQEKTQYF.

This clonotype was seen many times. The V gene is TRBV5-1, the J gene TRBJ2-7; D is possibly TRBD2 (5 bases). V was cut by 2 bases and J by 3 bases, with 12 bases left in between. Germline V gene data show CDR1 as SGHRS and CDR2 as YFSETQ. This CDR3 region has 14 residues. CDR3 DNA sequence: TGCGCCAGCAGCTTAGTCGGCGGAGGCTACGAGCAGTACTTC. Amino acids: CASSLVGGGYEQYF.